Shown below are 10 T cell receptor beta chains from a single sample sequenced in a study of T cell repertoires in cytomegalovirus infection. In TCRdb, the reads were re-called with MiXCR into one record per CDR3 protein. Of about 400,000 distinct CDR3 sequences in the sample, around 18% were seen once. The sequencing input was PBMCs. The source is a human donor in good health (CMV status not recorded). Some clones in this sample may be carry-over from other donors' samples.

This clonotype showed up many times. The chain joins TRBV6-6 to TRBJ2-3, with 10 positions matching TRBD2. Trimming cost V 10 bases and J 2 bases; bases outside gene matches: 9. The germline V gene has CDR1 MNHNY and CDR2 SVGAGI (reference sequence). The CDR3 consists of 15 residues. This CDR3 reads CATEIAGGLTDTQYF. CDR3 nucleotides: TGTGCCACCGAAATAGCGGGGGGCCTCACAGATACGCAGTATTTT.

CDR3: CASSVVADSYEQYF. The CDR3 region has the DNA TGTGCCAGCAGCGTAGTTGCGGACTCCTACGAGCAGTACTTC. J is TRBJ2-7 and V is TRBV9; D ambiguous. V lost 0 bases, J lost 0 bases, and 7 bases lay in between. Germline values: CDR1 SGDLS, CDR2 YYNGEE. CDR3 length: 14 amino acids.

The V and J genes are TRBV10-3 and TRBJ1-1; tentative D call: TRBD1 (6 bases). V lost 1 base to trimming and J lost 10 bases, with 13 bases between them. CDR1 ENHRY and CDR2 SYGVKD come from the germline V gene. CDR3 length: 13 residues. CDR3 loop: CAISEFRGQGAFF. CDR3 nucleotide sequence: TGTGCCATCAGTGAGTTCCGGGGGCAGGGAGCTTTCTTT.

The chain combines TRBV12-3 or TRBV12-4 with TRBJ2-7; TRBD1 matches at 7 bases. This CDR3 has 14 residues. V shed 6 bases and J 2 bases; nucleotides not matched to a gene: 7. CDR3 region: CASSPGDRTYEQYF. CDR3 DNA: TGTGCCAGCAGCCCCGGGGACAGAACCTACGAGCAGTACTTC.

The V and J genes are TRBV5-5 and TRBJ2-5; D is possibly TRBD1 or TRBD2 (5 bases each). The CDR3 has 13 amino acids. CDR1 is SGHKS, CDR2 YYEKEE, per germline (reference sequence). Trimming took off 7 bases at V and 4 bases at J, with 14 bases between the two ends. The CDR3 DNA sequence: TGTGCCAGCGTCGGGGCAGGAGTAGAGACCCAGTACTTC. Its protein product is CASVGAGVETQYF.

The table lists this clonotype with many counts. The V call is TRBV7-6, the J call TRBJ2-3, with D perhaps matching TRBD1 (5 bases). CDR3 length: 18 residues. CDR1 and CDR2 from the germline V gene are SGHVS and FNYEAQ. V dropped 2 bases and J dropped 1 base, with 19 bases sitting between them. The CDR3 nucleotides read TGTGCCAGCAGCTTACCCTCCCAGGGCCAGCAGGGCACAGATACGCAGTATTTT. This codes for CASSLPSQGQQGTDTQYF.

This clonotype showed up many times. This chain uses TRBV2 with TRBJ2-1, with D possibly matching TRBD1 (6 bases). V lost 2 bases to trimming and J lost 0 bases, with 8 bases between them. Germline CDR1 is SNHLY and CDR2 is FYNNEI. The length of the CDR3 is 15 residues. The CDR3 DNA sequence: TGTGCCAGCAGTGAACAGGGGAGCTCCTACAATGAGCAGTTCTTC. Protein product: CASSEQGSSYNEQFF.

The gene calls are TRBV6-1 and TRBJ1-1; D gene unclear. CDR1 and CDR2 (germline): MNHNS, SASEGT. The CDR3 has 11 residues. Trimming cost V 11 bases and J 1 base, with 8 bases left between them. The CDR3 DNA sequence: TGTGCCTTAAAGGGGAACACTGAAGCTTTCTTT. Protein product: CALKGNTEAFF.

This clonotype has ten or more counts. The chain recombines TRBV6-2 or TRBV6-3 with TRBJ2-3; D uncertain. The CDR3 is 12 residues long. Germline-derived CDR1 and CDR2 are MNHEY and SVGEGT. Trimming left V 0 bases short and J 6 bases short, with 4 bases between. In DNA, the CDR3 is TGTGCCAGCAGTTACTCAGGGGATACGCAGTATTTT. This gives the protein CASSYSGDTQYF.

This clonotype was found many times. The chain employs TRBV7-2 and TRBJ1-3; D remains ambiguous. This CDR3 contains 14 residues. Germline CDR1 and CDR2: SGHTA and FQGNSA. V lost 5 bases to trimming and J lost 0 bases, with 8 bases between them. CDR3 sequence (DNA): TGTGCCAGCAGCCCGCGGGCCTCTGGAAACACCATATATTTT. Translating gives CASSPRASGNTIYF.